Included here is one T cell receptor (beta chain) sequence, with context. The antigen is unknown. At one of its ends the junction is not consistent with the germline gene, which may arise from a read error. The CDR3 is 15 residues long. Germline V lookup: CDR1 SEHNR, CDR2 FQNEAQ (reference sequence). The sample is drawn from a study of cytomegalovirus exposure and HLA in healthy donors. Study-level findings and limits: The authors enumerated under 200 TCR beta chains as linked to cytomegalovirus. Near-uniform donor sequencing depth was presumed by presence/absence analyses.

The PCR employed 60 Vbeta primers together with 13 Jbeta primers. The assay was immunoSEQ multiplex PCR, and TCRdb's table has in-frame clones only and misses some. Here the sample spans about 140,000 clones, around four fifths being singletons. Material: PBMCs. This clonotype originated in a female donor in good health and CMV-seronegative. The V gene is TRBV7-9, the J gene TRBJ2-3; 9 bases fit TRBD2. The CDR3 DNA reads as TGTTCCAGCAGCCCGCTAGCGGGGAGCACAGATACGCAGTATTTT. This gives the protein CSSSPLAGSTDTQYF. The complete variable domain, with remaining parts taken from reference TRBV7-9 and TRBJ2-3, reads DTGVSQNPRHKITKRGQNVTFRCDPISEHNRLYWYRQTLGQGPEFLTYFQNEAQLEKSRLLSDRFSAERPKGSFSTLEIQRTEQGDSAMYLCSSSPLAGSTDTQYFGPGTRLTVL.